This entry concerns a single T cell receptor (beta chain). These data belong to a study of OX40 agonist ivuxolimab in advanced cancers. Background on the study: Subjects had a mean age of about 57 years, with a range of roughly 20 to 80; roughly 80% were male.

The repertoire was sequenced with immunoSEQ multiplex PCR; TCRdb's copy has only in-frame clones and lacks some. The repertoire consists of about 85,000 clones, with 80% to 90% occurring once and the leading ten covering just under 2%. Germline V lookup: CDR1 SGHDT, CDR2 YYEEEE. V shed 4 bases and J shed 8 bases, with 13 bases lying between them. The CDR3 contains 13 residues. Sequences were derived from CD4+ or CD8+ T cells sorted from blood, sampled in a trial of the OX40 agonist ivuxolimab. The rearrangement links TRBV5-6 to TRBJ1-5, with TRBD1 as a possible D gene (5 bases). The TCR comes from an adult with an advanced solid tumor such as melanoma, head and neck, liver or kidney cancer. The CDR3 sequence: CASSITGLEPQHF. The CDR3 nucleotides read TGTGCCAGCAGCATCACAGGTTTAGAGCCCCAGCATTTT.